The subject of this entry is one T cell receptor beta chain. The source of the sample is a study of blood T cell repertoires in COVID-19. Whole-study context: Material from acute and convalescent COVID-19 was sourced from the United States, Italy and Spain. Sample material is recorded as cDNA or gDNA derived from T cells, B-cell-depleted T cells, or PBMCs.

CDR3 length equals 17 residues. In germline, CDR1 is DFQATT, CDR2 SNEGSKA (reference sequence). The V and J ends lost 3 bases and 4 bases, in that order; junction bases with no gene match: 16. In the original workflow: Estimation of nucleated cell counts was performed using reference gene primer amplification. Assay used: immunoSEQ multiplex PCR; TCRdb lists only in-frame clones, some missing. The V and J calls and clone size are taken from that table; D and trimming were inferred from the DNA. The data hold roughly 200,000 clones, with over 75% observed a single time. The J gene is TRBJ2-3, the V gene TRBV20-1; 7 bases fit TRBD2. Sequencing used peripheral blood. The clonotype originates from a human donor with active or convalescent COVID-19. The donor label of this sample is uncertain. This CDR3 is CSASLGGAGVEADTQYF. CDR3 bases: TGCAGTGCTAGTCTTGGTGGGGCGGGAGTCGAAGCAGATACGCAGTATTTT.